Below, 17 T cell receptor beta chains from the same sample are listed, as sequenced in a study of cytomegalovirus exposure and HLA in healthy donors (dated by TCRdb to the late 2010s). Libraries were prepared through the immunoSEQ multiplex PCR assay. For the multiplex PCR, a mixture combining 60 forward primers for TCR Vbeta segments and 13 reverse primers for TCR Jbeta segments was used. Sourced from immuneACCESS, this table was stored by TCRdb with only in-frame sequences that have V and J called. A share of the clones is absent; for the studies checked, an unresolved V gene accounts for under half, and the remainder has no known explanation. The sample records about 160,000 clones, around 84% of which are singletons. The ten largest clones represent 1.9% of the sample. The sample consisted of PBMCs. The source of these receptors is a man aged 18 to 30 in good health and CMV-seronegative.

V gene TRBV14 combines with J gene TRBJ1-1; D is uncertain. The germline gives CDR1 SGHDN, CDR2 FVKESK. Trimming took off 0 bases at V and 7 bases at J, with 9 bases between the two ends. The CDR3 has 13 residues. CDR3 protein: CASSQDGASEAFF. CDR3 nucleotides: TGTGCCAGCAGCCAAGATGGAGCCAGTGAAGCTTTCTTT.

This chain joins TRBV5-1 and TRBJ1-4, with 7 bases identical to TRBD1. Trimming removed 0 bases from V and 7 bases from J; junction bases left unmatched: 6. The CDR3 spans 15 residues. From germline, CDR1 is SGHRS and CDR2 YFSETQ. The DNA of the CDR3 is TGCGCCAGCAGCTTGGAGGAGGGGGCAGTTGAAAAACTGTTTTTT. It is translated as CASSLEEGAVEKLFF.

The chain recombines TRBV2 with TRBJ2-5; 10 bases agree with TRBD2. The CDR3 runs to 16 residues. The germline CDR1 and CDR2 sequences are SNHLY and FYNNEI. J lost 6 bases, V lost 1 base, and 8 bases had no gene match. As DNA, the CDR3 is TGTGCCAGCAGTGAAGGGCCTAGCGGGAGTGGGAAGACCCAGTACTTC. It yields the protein CASSEGPSGSGKTQYF.

The chain combines TRBV6-5 with TRBJ1-2; possible D gene TRBD1, 5 bases. The CDR3 contains 15 residues. Germline values: CDR1 MNHEY, CDR2 SVGAGI. The V and J ends lost 6 bases and 4 bases respectively, with 18 bases between them. The chain's CDR3 is CASRLNQGPGYGYTF. The CDR3 DNA sequence: TGTGCCAGCAGGCTTAATCAGGGTCCGGGCTATGGCTACACCTTC.

The chain employs TRBV10-2 and TRBJ2-1; tentatively, D is TRBD1 (6 bases). The V end lost 9 bases, the J end lost 3 bases, and 15 bases lay between the germline ends. The CDR3 has 14 residues. Germline V gene sequence: CDR1 WSHSY, CDR2 SAAADI. The CDR3 protein is CARAHYRDYNEQFF. The DNA of the CDR3 is TGCGCCAGGGCGCATTACAGGGACTACAATGAGCAGTTCTTC.

A few counts support this clone. This chain uses TRBV10-1 with TRBJ2-7; 10 bases map to TRBD1. The germline CDR1 and CDR2 sequences are WNHNN and SYGVQD (reference sequence). Trimming at V came to 6 bases and at J to 3 bases, leaving 8 bases not matched to a gene. The CDR3 has 15 amino acids. CDR3 nucleotide sequence: TGCGCCAGCAGGATGACAGGGGGCGTTTTCTACGAGCAGTACTTC. Translating it yields CASRMTGGVFYEQYF.

The chain employs TRBV7-2 and TRBJ2-7, with D possibly being TRBD2 (5 bases). The germline V gene encodes CDR1 SGHTA and CDR2 FQGNSA. The V end lost 0 bases, the J end lost 3 bases, and 12 bases lay between the germline ends. The CDR3 is 15 residues long. The CDR3 DNA sequence: TGTGCCAGCAGCTTAGCGTCGGAGGTTAACTACGAGCAGTACTTC. This encodes CASSLASEVNYEQYF.

The chain uses TRBV11-2 and TRBJ2-5; the D gene is possibly TRBD2 (6 bases). Germline CDR1 SGHAT, CDR2 FQNNGV. CDR3 length: 13 amino acids. Trimming removed 11 bases from V and 5 bases from J, with 18 bases in between. This CDR3 is CAAAGRSGETQYF. Written as DNA, the CDR3 is TGTGCCGCCGCGGGGCGCTCCGGGGAGACCCAGTACTTC.

V is TRBV4-1 and J is TRBJ2-1; 8 bases are a match to TRBD1. CDR1 and CDR2 from the germline V gene are MGHRA and YSYEKL. V was clipped by 0 bases and J by 10 bases; unmatched bases: 5. This CDR3 comprises 14 residues. Here the CDR3 reads CASSQDGTGWEQFF. In DNA form, the CDR3 reads TGCGCCAGCAGCCAAGATGGGACAGGCTGGGAGCAGTTCTTC.

CDR3 protein: CASNRGGNQPQHF. In DNA form, the CDR3 reads TGTGCCAGCAACAGGGGTGGCAATCAGCCCCAGCATTTT. This rearrangement joins TRBV2 to TRBJ1-5; 7 bases agree with TRBD1. The CDR3 extends over 13 amino acids. From germline, CDR1 is SNHLY and CDR2 FYNNEI. The V segment lost 7 bases and the J segment 2 bases; nucleotides outside the gene matches: 2.

The chain joins TRBV27 to TRBJ2-7; 9 bases fit TRBD2. CDR1 is MNHEY and CDR2 is SMNVEV in the germline V gene (reference sequence). V gave up 5 bases and J gave up 2 bases; unmatched junction bases: 1. There are 13 residues in the CDR3. The CDR3: CASSQRGAYEQYF. CDR3 coding DNA: TGTGCCAGCAGTCAGCGGGGGGCCTACGAGCAGTACTTC.

This chain connects TRBV6-6 to TRBJ2-5; tentatively, D is TRBD1 (6 bases). CDR1 is MNHNY and CDR2 is SVGAGI in the germline V gene (reference sequence). Trimming shortened V by 6 bases and J by 5 bases, and 13 bases separated the two germline ends. CDR3 length: 13 amino acids. The CDR3 nucleotides are TGTGCCAGCAGACCCCAGGGGTGGGAGACCCAGTACTTC. Translation: CASRPQGWETQYF.

V gene TRBV6-6 combines with J gene TRBJ1-5; 9 nucleotides match TRBD1. CDR1 and CDR2 (germline): MNHNY, SVGAGI (reference sequence). The J segment lost 4 bases and the V segment lost 5 bases, leaving 3 bases of the junction unmatched. The CDR3 contains 14 residues. The CDR3 protein is CASSEDRGNQPQHF. CDR3 nucleotide sequence: TGTGCCAGCAGTGAGGACAGGGGAAATCAGCCCCAGCATTTT.

In its sample, this clone was seen once. J is TRBJ1-4 and V is TRBV27, with 10 bases lining up with TRBD1. The V gene's germline CDR1 is MNHEY and CDR2 SMNVEV (reference sequence). Germline trimming cut 2 bases from V and 3 bases from J; bases unmatched to any gene: 3. The CDR3 runs 16 residues. The CDR3 region has the DNA TGTGCCAGCAGTTTAAGGACAGGGGGAGCTAATGAAAAACTGTTTTTT. As protein: CASSLRTGGANEKLFF.

This rearrangement joins TRBV5-5 to TRBJ1-1; possibly TRBD1 for D (6 bases). This CDR3 is built from 13 residues. V was clipped by 5 bases and J by 6 bases, with 14 bases between them. CDR1 is SGHKS and CDR2 is YYEKEE in the germline V gene (reference sequence). CDR3 loop: CASSSYPGAEAFF. The CDR3 DNA is TGTGCCAGCAGTTCGTACCCAGGGGCTGAAGCTTTCTTT.

The chain recombines TRBV5-1 with TRBJ2-1; 12 bases map to TRBD2. This CDR3 region has 15 residues. The junction had 10 bases not matched to a gene; V was cut back by 7 bases and J by 8 bases. Germline V gives CDR1 SGHRS, CDR2 YFSETQ. The CDR3 nucleotides read TGCGCCAGCTCCGGACTAGCGGGAAATATGTATGAGCAGTTCTTC. This gives the protein CASSGLAGNMYEQFF. The whole variable domain, filled in from reference TRBV5-1 and TRBJ2-1, reads KAGVTQTPRYLIKTRGQQVTLSCSPISGHRSVSWYQQTPGQGLQFLFEYFSETQRNKGNFPGRFSGRQFSNSRSEMNVSTLELGDSALYLCASSGLAGNMYEQFFGPGTRLTVL.

The rearrangement joins TRBV28 to TRBJ2-1, with 7 bases aligning to TRBD1. The CDR3 spans 16 residues. V trimming: 3 bases; J trimming: 0 bases; junction bases outside the gene matches: 5. CDR1 is MDHEN and CDR2 is SYDVKM in the germline V gene. The CDR3 region is CASSLQAGGSYNEQFF. The CDR3 DNA is TGTGCCAGCAGTTTGCAAGCAGGGGGCTCCTACAATGAGCAGTTCTTC. Complete variable domain (other parts from reference TRBV28 and TRBJ2-1): DVKVTQSSRYLVKRTGEKVFLECVQDMDHENMFWYRQDPGLGLRLIYFSYDVKMKEKGDIPEGYSVSREKKERFSLILESASTNQTSMYLCASSLQAGGSYNEQFFGPGTRLTVL.